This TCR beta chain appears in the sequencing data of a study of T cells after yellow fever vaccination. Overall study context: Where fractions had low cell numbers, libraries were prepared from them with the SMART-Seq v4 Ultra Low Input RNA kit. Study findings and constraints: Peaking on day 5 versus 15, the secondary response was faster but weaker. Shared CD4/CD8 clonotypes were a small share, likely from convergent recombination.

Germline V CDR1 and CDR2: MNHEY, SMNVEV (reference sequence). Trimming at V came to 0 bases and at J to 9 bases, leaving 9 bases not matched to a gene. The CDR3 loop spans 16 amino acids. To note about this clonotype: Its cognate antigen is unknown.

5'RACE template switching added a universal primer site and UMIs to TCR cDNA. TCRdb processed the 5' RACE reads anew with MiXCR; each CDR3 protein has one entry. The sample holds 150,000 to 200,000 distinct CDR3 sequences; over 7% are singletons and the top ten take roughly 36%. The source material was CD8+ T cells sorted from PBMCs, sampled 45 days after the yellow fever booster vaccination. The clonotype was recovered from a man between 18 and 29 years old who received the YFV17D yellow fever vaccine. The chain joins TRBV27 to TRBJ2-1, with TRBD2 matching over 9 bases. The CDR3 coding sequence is TGTGCCAGCAGTTTATCCGGACTAGCGCCCGCCGTTGAGCAGTTCTTC. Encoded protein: CASSLSGLAPAVEQFF.